This TCR beta chain derives from a study of blood T cell repertoires in COVID-19. Overall study context: Both acute and convalescent COVID-19 samples were obtained from the United States, Italy and Spain.

Produced via immunoSEQ multiplex PCR; TCRdb's table is partial and in-frame only. The sample lists 200,000 or so clones; 80% to 90% were seen once. From germline, CDR1 is SNHLY and CDR2 FYNNEI. CDR3 length: 13 amino acids. Trimming pared 4 bases from V and 0 bases from J, leaving 6 bases between. The TCR comes from a woman between 50 and 59 years old with acute or convalescent COVID-19. The chain uses TRBV2 and TRBJ1-1, with D uncertain. The sample taken for sequencing was peripheral blood. The CDR3 is CASSGAMNTEAFF. The CDR3 DNA follows: TGTGCCAGCAGTGGGGCCATGAACACTGAAGCTTTCTTT.